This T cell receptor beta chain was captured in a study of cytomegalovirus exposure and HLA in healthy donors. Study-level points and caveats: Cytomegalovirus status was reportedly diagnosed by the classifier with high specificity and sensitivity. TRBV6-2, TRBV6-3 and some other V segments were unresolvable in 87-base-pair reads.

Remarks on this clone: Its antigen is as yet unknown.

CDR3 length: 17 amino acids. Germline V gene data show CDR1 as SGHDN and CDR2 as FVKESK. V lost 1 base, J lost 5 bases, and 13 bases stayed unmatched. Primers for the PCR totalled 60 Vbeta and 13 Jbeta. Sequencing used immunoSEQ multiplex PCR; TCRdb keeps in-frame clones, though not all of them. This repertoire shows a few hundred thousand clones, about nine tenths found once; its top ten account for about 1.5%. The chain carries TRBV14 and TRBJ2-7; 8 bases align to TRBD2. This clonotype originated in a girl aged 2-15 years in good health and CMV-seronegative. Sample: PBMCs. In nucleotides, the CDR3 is TGTGCCAGCAGCCAAGTGGTTGGAAACAAGCGGGAGAACGAGCAGTACTTC. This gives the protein CASSQVVGNKRENEQYF.